Described below is a single TCR beta chain sequence and its context. This entry comes from a study of T cell responses to AZD1222 COVID-19 vaccine. Here immunoSEQ multiplex PCR was the method, and the copy in TCRdb shows in-frame clones only, minus some. The sample holds fewer than 120,000 clones, roughly 92% seen once. Germline lookup yields CDR1 MDHEN and CDR2 SYDVKM. CDR3 length equals 18 residues. V shed 6 bases and J shed 2 bases, with 24 bases lying between them. The clonotype originates from an adult who received the AZD1222 COVID-19 vaccine. This specimen consisted of peripheral blood, obtained 28 days after the second AZD1222 dose. V and J are TRBV28 and TRBJ2-3; D gene uncertain. DNA for the CDR3: TGTGCCAGCAGCCCCGTGGGCAAAATCGTGATTGCCACAGATACGCAGTATTTT. It codes for CASSPVGKIVIATDTQYF. The full variable domain, rest sourced from reference TRBV28 and TRBJ2-3, is DVKVTQSSRYLVKRTGEKVFLECVQDMDHENMFWYRQDPGLGLRLIYFSYDVKMKEKGDIPEGYSVSREKKERFSLILESASTNQTSMYLCASSPVGKIVIATDTQYFGPGTRLTVL.